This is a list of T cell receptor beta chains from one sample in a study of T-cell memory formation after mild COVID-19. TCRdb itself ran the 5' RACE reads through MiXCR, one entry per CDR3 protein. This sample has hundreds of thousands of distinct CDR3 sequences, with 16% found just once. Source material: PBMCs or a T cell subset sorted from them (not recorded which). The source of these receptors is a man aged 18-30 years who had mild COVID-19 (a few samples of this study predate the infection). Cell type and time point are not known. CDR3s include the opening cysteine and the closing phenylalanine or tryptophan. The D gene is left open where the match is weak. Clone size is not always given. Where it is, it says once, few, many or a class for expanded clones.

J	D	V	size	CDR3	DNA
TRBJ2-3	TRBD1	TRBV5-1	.	CASSHRGYTDTQYF	TGCGCCAGCAGCCACAGGGGCTACACAGATACGCAGTATTTT
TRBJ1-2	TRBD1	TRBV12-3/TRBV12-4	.	CASAQGARGYTF	TGTGCCAGCGCACAGGGGGCGCGGGGCTACACCTTC
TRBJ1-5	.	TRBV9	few	CASSVAPNSNQPQHF	TGTGCCAGCAGCGTAGCCCCGAATAGCAATCAGCCCCAGCATTTT
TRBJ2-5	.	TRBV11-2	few	CASRWGRVGKETQYF	TGTGCCAGCAGATGGGGCCGAGTGGGGAAAGAGACCCAGTACTTC
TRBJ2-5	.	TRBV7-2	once	CASSLGGGGGSETQYF	TGTGCCAGCAGCTTAGGCGGAGGAGGAGGGTCCGAGACCCAGTACTTC
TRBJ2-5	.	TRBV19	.	CASSIGGVPGTQYF	TGTGCCAGTAGTATAGGAGGGGTACCGGGGACCCAGTACTTC
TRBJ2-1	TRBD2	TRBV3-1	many	CASSQDIRETSEFYNEQFF	TGTGCCAGCAGCCAAGATATCAGGGAGACTAGCGAGTTCTACAATGAGCAGTTCTTC
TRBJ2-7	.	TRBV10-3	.	CASQGLSYEQYF	TGTGCCTCACAGGGTCTCTCCTACGAGCAGTACTTC
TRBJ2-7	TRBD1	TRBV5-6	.	CASSLKGQGTYEQYF	TGTGCCAGCAGCTTGAAGGGACAGGGTACCTACGAGCAGTACTTC
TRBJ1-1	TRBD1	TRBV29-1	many	CSAYRGGEAFF	TGCAGCGCCTACAGGGGAGGTGAAGCTTTCTTT
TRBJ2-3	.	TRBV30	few	CAWSVQGTDTQYF	TGTGCCTGGAGTGTGCAAGGCACAGATACGCAGTATTTT
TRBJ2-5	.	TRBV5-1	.	CASRGGNQETQYF	TGCGCCAGTAGAGGGGGGAACCAAGAGACCCAGTACTTC
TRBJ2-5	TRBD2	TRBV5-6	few	CASSLPGGSQETQYF	TGTGCCAGCAGCTTGCCGGGGGGGAGTCAAGAGACCCAGTACTTC
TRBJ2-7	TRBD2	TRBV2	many	CASSLGLEVEQYF	TGTGCCAGCAGTCTGGGACTAGAGGTCGAGCAGTACTTC
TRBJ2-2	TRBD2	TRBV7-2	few	CASSFSGTSGGAGTGELFF	TGTGCCAGCAGCTTTTCTGGGACTAGCGGGGGGGCAGGCACCGGGGAGCTGTTTTTT
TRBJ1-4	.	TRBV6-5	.	CASSYGLHEKLFF	TGTGCCAGCAGTTACGGGCTCCATGAAAAACTGTTTTTT
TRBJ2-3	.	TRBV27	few	CASSATGVSTDTQYF	TGTGCCAGCAGTGCCACGGGGGTGAGCACAGATACGCAGTATTTT
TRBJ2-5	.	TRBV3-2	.	CASSPEETGVKETQYF	TGTGCCAGCAGCCCCGAAGAGACAGGGGTAAAAGAGACCCAGTACTTC
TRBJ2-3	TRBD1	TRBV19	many	CASSGTASTDTQYF	TGTGCCAGCTCCGGGACAGCTTCCACAGATACGCAGTATTTT
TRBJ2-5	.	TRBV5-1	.	CASRVREETQYF	TGCGCCAGCAGGGTCAGGGAAGAGACCCAGTACTTC
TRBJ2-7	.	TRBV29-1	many	CSVEIEKPYEQYF	TGCAGCGTTGAAATAGAGAAGCCCTACGAGCAGTACTTC
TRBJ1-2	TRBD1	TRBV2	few	CASSPDDRVGAGYTF	TGTGCCAGCAGCCCGGACGACAGGGTCGGGGCTGGCTACACCTTC
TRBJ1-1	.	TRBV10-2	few	CASRDVQGNTEAFF	TGCGCCAGCAGAGACGTACAGGGGAACACTGAAGCTTTCTTT
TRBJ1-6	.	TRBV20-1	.	CSAPGTGLRLPLHF	TGCAGTGCTCCCGGGACTGGCCTCCGCCTCCCCCTCCACTTT